The source of this TCR beta chain is a study of T cells in Graves' hyperthyroidism and ophthalmopathy. Patients showing uncontrolled infection, other autoimmune disease, pregnancy or lactation were ineligible. This clonotype was counted many times. This CDR3 has 15 amino acids. V was cut by 0 bases and J by 0 bases, with 8 bases left in between. Germline-derived CDR1 and CDR2 are MNHEY and SVGAGI. Amplification of TCR beta CDR3 regions used RNA as the template. An initial round of RT-PCR targeting the TCR CDR3 relied on the HTBI primer set. TCRdb re-called the multiplex PCR reads through MiXCR, storing one row per CDR3 protein. The sample lists 100,000 to 130,000 distinct CDR3 sequences; approximately 15% were seen once.

The sample was blood. The sequence was collected from a woman in her forties or fifties with Graves' hyperthyroidism. This chain connects TRBV6-5 to TRBJ1-2; D is ambiguous. The CDR3 coding sequence is TGTGCCAGCAGTTACTCCGCAGCTTCTAACTATGGCTACACCTTC. This sequence encodes CASSYSAASNYGYTF.